The clone carrying this T cell receptor (beta chain) occurred a few times. The target antigen is unknown. The germline V gene has CDR1 MGHRA and CDR2 YSYEKL. The CDR3 covers 16 residues. The germline V and J ends were trimmed by 2 bases and 3 bases, with 11 bases remaining between them. TCRdb reprocessed the RT-PCR reads with MiXCR, giving one entry per CDR3 protein. Among fewer than 250,000 distinct CDR3 sequences listed, approximately 15% were seen once. The data were obtained in a study of response to subunit inactivated influenza vaccine. Study findings and constraints: Authors suggested each seasonal influenza vaccination recruits few new T cells.

Sequencing was performed on CD8+ T cells sorted from PBMCs, taken roughly 5 days after vaccination. The V and J genes are TRBV4-1 and TRBJ2-6; D is possibly TRBD1 or TRBD2 (5 bases each). The sequence was collected from a man aged 50 to 60 who received an inactivated influenza vaccine. As DNA, the CDR3 is TGCGCCAGCAGCCAAAGTGGGGGATATGGGGCCAACGTCCTGACTTTC. Translation: CASSQSGGYGANVLTF.